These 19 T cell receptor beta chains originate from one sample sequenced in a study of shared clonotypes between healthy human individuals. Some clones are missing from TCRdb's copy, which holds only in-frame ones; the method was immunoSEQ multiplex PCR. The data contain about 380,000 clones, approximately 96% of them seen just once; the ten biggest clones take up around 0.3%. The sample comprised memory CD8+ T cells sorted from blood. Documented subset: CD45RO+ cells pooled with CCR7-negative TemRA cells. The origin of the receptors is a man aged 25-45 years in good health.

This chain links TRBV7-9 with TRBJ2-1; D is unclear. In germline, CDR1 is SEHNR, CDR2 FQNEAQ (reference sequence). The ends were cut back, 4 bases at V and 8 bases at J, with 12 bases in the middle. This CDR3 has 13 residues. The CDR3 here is CASSSFGRDEQFF. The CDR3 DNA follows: TGTGCCAGCAGCTCTTTTGGACGGGATGAGCAGTTCTTC. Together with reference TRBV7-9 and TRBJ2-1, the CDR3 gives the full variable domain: DTGVSQNPRHKITKRGQNVTFRCDPISEHNRLYWYRQTLGQGPEFLTYFQNEAQLEKSRLLSDRFSAERPKGSFSTLEIQRTEQGDSAMYLCASSSFGRDEQFFGPGTRLTVL.

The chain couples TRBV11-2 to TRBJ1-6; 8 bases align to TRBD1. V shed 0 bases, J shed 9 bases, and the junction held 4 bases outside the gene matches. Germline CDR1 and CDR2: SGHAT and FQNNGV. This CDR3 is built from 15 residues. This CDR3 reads CASSLDTGGASPLHF. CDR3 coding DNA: TGTGCCAGCAGCTTAGATACAGGGGGTGCTTCACCCCTCCACTTT.

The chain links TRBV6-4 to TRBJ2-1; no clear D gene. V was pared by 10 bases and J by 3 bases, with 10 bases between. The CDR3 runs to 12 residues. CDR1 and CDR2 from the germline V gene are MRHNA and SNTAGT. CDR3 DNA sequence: TGTGCCAAAGAAGCTGACTACAATGAGCAGTTCTTC. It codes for CAKEADYNEQFF.

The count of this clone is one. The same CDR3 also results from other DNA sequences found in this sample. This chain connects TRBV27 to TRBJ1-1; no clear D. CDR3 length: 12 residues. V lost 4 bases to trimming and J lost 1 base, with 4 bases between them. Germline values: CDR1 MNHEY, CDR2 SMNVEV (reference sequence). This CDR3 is CASSSGNTEAFF. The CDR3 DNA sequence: TGTGCCAGCAGTTCTGGGAACACTGAAGCTTTCTTT.

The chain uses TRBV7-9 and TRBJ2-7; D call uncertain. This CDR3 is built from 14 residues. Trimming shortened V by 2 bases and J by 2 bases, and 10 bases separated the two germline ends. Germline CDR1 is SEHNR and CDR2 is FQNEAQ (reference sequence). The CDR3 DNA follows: TGTGCCAGCAGCTTATCTGGCGAGGCCTACGAGCAGTACTTC. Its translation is CASSLSGEAYEQYF. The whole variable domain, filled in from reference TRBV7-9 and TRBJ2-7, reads DTGVSQNPRHKITKRGQNVTFRCDPISEHNRLYWYRQTLGQGPEFLTYFQNEAQLEKSRLLSDRFSAERPKGSFSTLEIQRTEQGDSAMYLCASSLSGEAYEQYFGPGTRLTVT.

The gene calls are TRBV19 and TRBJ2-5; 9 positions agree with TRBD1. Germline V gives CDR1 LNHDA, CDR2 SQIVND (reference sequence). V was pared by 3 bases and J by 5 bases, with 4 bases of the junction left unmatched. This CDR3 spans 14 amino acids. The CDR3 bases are TGTGCCAGTAGTATTACAGGGGGCGGGGAGACCCAGTACTTC. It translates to CASSITGGGETQYF.

The CDR3 reads CTSSQVFSGSPRGEQYF. The CDR3 nucleotides are TGCACCAGCAGCCAAGTCTTTAGCGGGAGCCCTCGGGGCGAGCAGTACTTC. V is TRBV1 and J is TRBJ2-7; the listed D gene, TRBD2, was not tested against the DNA. TRBV1 is a listed pseudogene. The CDR3 loop spans 17 amino acids.

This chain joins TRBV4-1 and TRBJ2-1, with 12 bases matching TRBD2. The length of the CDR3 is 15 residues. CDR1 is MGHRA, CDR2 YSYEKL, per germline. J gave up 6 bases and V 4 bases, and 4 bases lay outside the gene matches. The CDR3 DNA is TGCGCCAGCAGCCCTCCTAGCGGGAGGGCCAATGAGCAGTTCTTC. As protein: CASSPPSGRANEQFF.

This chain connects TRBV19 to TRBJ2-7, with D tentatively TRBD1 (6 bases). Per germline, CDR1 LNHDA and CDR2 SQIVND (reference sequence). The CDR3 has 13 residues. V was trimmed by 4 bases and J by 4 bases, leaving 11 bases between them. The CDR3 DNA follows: TGTGCCAGTAGTAACCGGGACACGTACGAGCAGTACTTC. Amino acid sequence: CASSNRDTYEQYF.

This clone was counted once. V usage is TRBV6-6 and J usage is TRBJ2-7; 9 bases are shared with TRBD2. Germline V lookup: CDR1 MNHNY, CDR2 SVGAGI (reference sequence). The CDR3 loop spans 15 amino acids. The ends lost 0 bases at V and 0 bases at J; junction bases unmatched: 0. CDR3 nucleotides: TGTGCCAGCAGTTACTCTAGCGGGAGCTCCTACGAGCAGTACTTC. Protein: CASSYSSGSSYEQYF.

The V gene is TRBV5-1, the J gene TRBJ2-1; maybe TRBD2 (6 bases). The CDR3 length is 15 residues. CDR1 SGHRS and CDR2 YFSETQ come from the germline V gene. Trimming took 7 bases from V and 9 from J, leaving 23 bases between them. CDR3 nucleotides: TGCGCCAGCTATCGCGGGGACCTAGCGTTGAGTGAGCAGTTCTTC. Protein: CASYRGDLALSEQFF.

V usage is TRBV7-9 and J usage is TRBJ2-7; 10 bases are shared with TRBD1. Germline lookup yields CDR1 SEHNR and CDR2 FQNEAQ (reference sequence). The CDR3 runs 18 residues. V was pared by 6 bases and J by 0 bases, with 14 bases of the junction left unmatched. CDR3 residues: CASSKVGQGLLFSYEQYF. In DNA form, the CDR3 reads TGTGCCAGCAGTAAAGTGGGACAGGGGCTCCTCTTCTCCTACGAGCAGTACTTC.

Written as DNA, the CDR3 is TGTGCCAGCAGTCGGACAGGGGGCCTCCGGGGCGGGGAGCTGTTTTTT. This codes for CASSRTGGLRGGELFF. The genes are TRBV28 and TRBJ2-2, with 11 positions matching TRBD1. This CDR3 contains 16 residues. The germline V gene has CDR1 MDHEN and CDR2 SYDVKM. V dropped 5 bases and J dropped 7; count of bases not matched to a gene: 9.

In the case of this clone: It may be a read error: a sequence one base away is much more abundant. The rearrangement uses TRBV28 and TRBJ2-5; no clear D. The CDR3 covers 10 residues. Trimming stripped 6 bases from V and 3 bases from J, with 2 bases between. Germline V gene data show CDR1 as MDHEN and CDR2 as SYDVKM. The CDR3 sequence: CASREETQYF. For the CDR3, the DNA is TGTGCCAGCAGGGAAGAGACCCAGTACTTC. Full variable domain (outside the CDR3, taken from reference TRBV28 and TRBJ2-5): DVKVTQSSRYLVKRTGEKVFLECVQDMDHENMFWYRQDPGLGLRLIYFSYDVKMKEKGDIPEGYSVSREKKERFSLILESASTNQTSMYLCASREETQYFGPGTRLLVL.

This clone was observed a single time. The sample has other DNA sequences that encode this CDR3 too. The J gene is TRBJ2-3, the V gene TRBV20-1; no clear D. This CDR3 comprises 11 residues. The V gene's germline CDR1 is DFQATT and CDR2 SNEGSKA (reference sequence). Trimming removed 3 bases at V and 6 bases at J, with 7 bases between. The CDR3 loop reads CSASGTDTQYF. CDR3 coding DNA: TGCAGTGCTAGCGGTACCGATACGCAGTATTTT.

The CDR3 bases are TGCGCCAGCAGCCAAGAACGTCACTCCTACGAGCAGTACTTC. Protein sequence: CASSQERHSYEQYF. This chain links TRBV4-1 with TRBJ2-7; D remains unclear. Trimming took off 0 bases at V and 0 bases at J, with 6 bases between the two ends. Germline-derived CDR1 and CDR2 are MGHRA and YSYEKL. The CDR3 spans 14 residues.

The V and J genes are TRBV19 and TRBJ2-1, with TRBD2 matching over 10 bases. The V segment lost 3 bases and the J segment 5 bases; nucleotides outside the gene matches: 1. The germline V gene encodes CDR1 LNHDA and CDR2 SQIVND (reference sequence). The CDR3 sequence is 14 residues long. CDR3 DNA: TGTGCCAGTAGTATGGGACTAGCGAACAATGAGCAGTTCTTC. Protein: CASSMGLANNEQFF.

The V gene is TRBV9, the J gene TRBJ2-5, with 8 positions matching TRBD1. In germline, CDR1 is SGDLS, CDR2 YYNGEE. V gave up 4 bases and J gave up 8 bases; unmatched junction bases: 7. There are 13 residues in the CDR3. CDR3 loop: CASSPGTGLTQYF. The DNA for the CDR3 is TGTGCCAGCAGCCCCGGGACAGGATTAACCCAGTACTTC.

This CDR3 reads CASRWSSTGELFF. CDR3 bases: TGCGCCAGCCGGTGGTCGAGCACCGGGGAGCTGTTTTTT. This chain links TRBV5-1 with TRBJ2-2; D gene unclear. Per the germline V gene, CDR1 is SGHRS and CDR2 is YFSETQ. The CDR3 totals 13 residues. Deletions cut 7 bases from V and 4 bases from J, with 11 bases between.